The 3 T cell receptor beta chains given below trace back to one sample, sequenced in a study of patients and donors after allogeneic stem cell transplantation. One entry per CDR3 protein results from TCRdb running MiXCR on the RT-PCR reads. The data hold some 960,000 distinct CDR3 sequences, with more than 15% observed a single time. Sequencing used blood, either unsorted or a sorted T cell fraction (not recorded which). All receptors come from a human donor who was either an allogeneic HSCT recipient or a stem cell or donor lymphocyte infusion donor (not recorded which). It is not recorded whose cells these are; they may come from a transplant donor.

J is TRBJ1-4 and V is TRBV20-1; D gene uncertain. Germline V CDR1 and CDR2: DFQATT, SNEGSKA (reference sequence). V lost 2 bases and J 6 bases, leaving 19 bases between the germline ends. This CDR3 region has 16 residues. CDR3 loop: CSARPLFSGSDEKLFF. In DNA form, the CDR3 reads TGCAGTGCTAGACCTCTCTTCTCGGGATCGGATGAAAAACTGTTTTTT.

This chain joins TRBV4-1 and TRBJ2-4; D gene ambiguous. Germline V gives CDR1 MGHRA, CDR2 YSYEKL. V lost 3 bases and J lost 0, with 21 bases in between. The CDR3 sequence is 19 residues long. In DNA, the CDR3 is TGCGCCAGCAGCCACACCCGGGCCCAAGACCTTCTAGCCAAAAACATTCAGTACTTC. This translates into CASSHTRAQDLLAKNIQYF.

This sequence joins TRBV12-3 or TRBV12-4 and TRBJ2-7; the match to TRBD2 covers 8 bases. CDR3 length equals 14 residues. V dropped 2 bases and J dropped 6; count of bases not matched to a gene: 6. The CDR3 coding sequence is TGTGCCAGCAGTTTATTGGGACTAGAGGGCGAGCAGTACTTC. This codes for CASSLLGLEGEQYF.